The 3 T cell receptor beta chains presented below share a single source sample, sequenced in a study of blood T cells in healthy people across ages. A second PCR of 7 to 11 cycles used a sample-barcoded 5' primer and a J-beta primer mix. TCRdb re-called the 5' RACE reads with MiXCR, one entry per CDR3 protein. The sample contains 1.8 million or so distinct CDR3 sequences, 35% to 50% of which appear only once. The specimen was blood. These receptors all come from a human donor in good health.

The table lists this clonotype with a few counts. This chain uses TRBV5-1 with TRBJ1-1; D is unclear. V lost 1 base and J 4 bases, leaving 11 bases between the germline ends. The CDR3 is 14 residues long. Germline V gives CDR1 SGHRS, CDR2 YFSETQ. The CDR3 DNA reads TGCGCCAGCAGCTTGAATCCAGAGGGCACTGAAGCTTTCTTT. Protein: CASSLNPEGTEAFF.

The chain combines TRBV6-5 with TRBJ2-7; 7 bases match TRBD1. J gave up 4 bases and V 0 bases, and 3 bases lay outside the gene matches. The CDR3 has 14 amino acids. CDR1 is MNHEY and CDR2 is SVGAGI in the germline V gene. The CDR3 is CASSYSRGRYEQYF. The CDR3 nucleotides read TGTGCCAGCAGTTACTCGAGGGGGCGATACGAGCAGTACTTC.

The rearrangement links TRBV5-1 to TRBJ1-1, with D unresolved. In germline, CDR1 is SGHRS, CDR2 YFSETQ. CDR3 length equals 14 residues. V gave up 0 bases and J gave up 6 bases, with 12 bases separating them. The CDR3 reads CASSLAGLAAEAFF. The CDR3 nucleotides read TGCGCCAGCAGCTTGGCAGGATTGGCGGCTGAAGCTTTCTTT.